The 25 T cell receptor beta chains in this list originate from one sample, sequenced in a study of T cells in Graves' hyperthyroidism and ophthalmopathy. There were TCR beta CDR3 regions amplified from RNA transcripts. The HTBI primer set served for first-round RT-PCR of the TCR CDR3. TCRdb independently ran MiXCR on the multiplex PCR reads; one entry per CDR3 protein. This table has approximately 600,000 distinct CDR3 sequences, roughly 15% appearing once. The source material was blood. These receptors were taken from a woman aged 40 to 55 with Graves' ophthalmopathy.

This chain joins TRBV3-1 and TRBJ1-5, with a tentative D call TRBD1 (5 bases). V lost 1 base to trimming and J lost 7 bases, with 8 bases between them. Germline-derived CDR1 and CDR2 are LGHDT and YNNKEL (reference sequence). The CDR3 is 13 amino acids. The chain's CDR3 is CASSQGRDQPQHF. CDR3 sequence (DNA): TGTGCCAGCAGCCAAGGTCGGGACCAGCCCCAGCATTTT.

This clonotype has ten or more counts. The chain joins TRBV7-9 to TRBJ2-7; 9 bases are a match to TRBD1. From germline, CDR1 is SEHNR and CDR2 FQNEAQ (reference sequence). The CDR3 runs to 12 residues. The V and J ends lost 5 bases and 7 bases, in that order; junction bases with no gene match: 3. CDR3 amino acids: CASSHGQGEQYF. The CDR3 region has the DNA TGTGCCAGCAGCCACGGACAGGGGGAGCAGTACTTC.

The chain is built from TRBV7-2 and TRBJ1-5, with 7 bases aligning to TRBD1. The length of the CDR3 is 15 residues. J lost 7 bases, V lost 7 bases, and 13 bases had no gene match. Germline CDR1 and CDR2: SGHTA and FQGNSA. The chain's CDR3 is CASTKGDSGYQPQHF. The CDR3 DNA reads TGTGCCAGCACCAAGGGGGACAGCGGATACCAGCCCCAGCATTTT.

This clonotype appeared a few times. CDR3 DNA sequence: TGTGCCAGCAGTGGGGCGACCTACTCCTACGAGCAGTACTTC. Encoded protein: CASSGATYSYEQYF. This chain connects TRBV2 to TRBJ2-7; no clear D. V was pared by 4 bases and J by 0 bases, with 10 bases between. This CDR3 region has 14 residues. The V gene's germline CDR1 is SNHLY and CDR2 FYNNEI.

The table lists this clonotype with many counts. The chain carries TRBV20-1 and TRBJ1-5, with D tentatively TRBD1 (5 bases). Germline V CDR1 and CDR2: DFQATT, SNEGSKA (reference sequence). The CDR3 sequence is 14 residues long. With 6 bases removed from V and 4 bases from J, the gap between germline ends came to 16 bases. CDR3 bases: TGCAGTGCCCATCACGGGACCGAGAATCAGCCCCAGCATTTT. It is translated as CSAHHGTENQPQHF.

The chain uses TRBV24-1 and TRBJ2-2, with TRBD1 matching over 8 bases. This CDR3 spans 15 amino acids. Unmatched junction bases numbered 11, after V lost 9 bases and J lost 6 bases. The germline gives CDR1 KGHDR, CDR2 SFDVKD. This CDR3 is CATRAGQGAAGELFF. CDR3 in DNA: TGTGCCACCCGCGCAGGGCAGGGGGCCGCCGGGGAGCTGTTTTTT.

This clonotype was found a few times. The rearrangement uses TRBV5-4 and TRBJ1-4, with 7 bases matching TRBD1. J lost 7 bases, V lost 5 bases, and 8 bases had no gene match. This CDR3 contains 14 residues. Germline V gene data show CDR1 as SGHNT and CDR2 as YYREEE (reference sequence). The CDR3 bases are TGTGCCAGCAGTCAACAGGGGAGGGGTGAAAAACTGTTTTTT. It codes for CASSQQGRGEKLFF. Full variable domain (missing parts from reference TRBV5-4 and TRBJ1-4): ETGVTQSPTHLIKTRGQQVTLRCSSQSGHNTVSWYQQALGQGPQFIFQYYREEENGRGNFPPRFSGLQFPNYSSELNVNALELDDSALYLCASSQQGRGEKLFFGSGTQLSVL.

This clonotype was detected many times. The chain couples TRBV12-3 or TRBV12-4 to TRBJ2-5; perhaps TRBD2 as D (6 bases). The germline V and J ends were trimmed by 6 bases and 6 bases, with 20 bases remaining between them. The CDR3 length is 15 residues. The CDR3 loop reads CASSKTGGLRKTQYF. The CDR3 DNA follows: TGTGCCAGCAGCAAGACTGGGGGGTTAAGAAAGACCCAGTACTTC.

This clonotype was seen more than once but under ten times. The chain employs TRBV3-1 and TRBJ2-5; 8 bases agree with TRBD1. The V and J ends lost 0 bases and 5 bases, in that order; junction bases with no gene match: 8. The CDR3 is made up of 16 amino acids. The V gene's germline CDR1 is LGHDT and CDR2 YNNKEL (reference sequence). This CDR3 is CASSQDQGAFRETQYF. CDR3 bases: TGTGCCAGCAGCCAAGATCAGGGGGCATTTCGGGAGACCCAGTACTTC.

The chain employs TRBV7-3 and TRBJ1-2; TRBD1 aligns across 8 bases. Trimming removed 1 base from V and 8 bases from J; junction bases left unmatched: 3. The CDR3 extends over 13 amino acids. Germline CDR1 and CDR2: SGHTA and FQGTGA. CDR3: CASSLIGQGGYTF. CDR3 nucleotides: TGTGCCAGCAGCTTAATAGGACAGGGCGGCTACACCTTC.

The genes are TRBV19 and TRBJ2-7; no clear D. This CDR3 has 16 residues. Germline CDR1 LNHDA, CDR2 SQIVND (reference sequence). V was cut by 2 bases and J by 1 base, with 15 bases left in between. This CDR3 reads CASSIQANLRSYEQYF. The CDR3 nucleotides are TGTGCCAGTAGTATACAAGCGAATCTTCGGTCCTACGAGCAGTACTTC. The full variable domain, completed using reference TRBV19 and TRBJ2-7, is DGGITQSPKYLFRKEGQNVTLSCEQNLNHDAMYWYRQDPGQGLRLIYYSQIVNDFQKGDIAEGYSVSREKKESFPLTVTSAQKNPTAFYLCASSIQANLRSYEQYFGPGTRLTVT.

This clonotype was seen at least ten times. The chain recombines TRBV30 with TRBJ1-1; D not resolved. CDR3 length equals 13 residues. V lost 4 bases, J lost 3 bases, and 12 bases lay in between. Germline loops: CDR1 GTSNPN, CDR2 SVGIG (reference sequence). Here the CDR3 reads CAWTPGMDTEAFF. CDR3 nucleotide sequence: TGTGCCTGGACACCGGGGATGGACACTGAAGCTTTCTTT.

The CDR3 loop is CATSARQGNIQYF. The CDR3 nucleotides read TGTGCCACCAGTGCGAGGCAGGGGAACATTCAGTACTTC. The rearrangement joins TRBV24-1 to TRBJ2-4; a weak D match, TRBD1 (6 bases). The germline gives CDR1 KGHDR, CDR2 SFDVKD. V shed 5 bases and J shed 7 bases, with 11 bases lying between them. This CDR3 has 13 residues.

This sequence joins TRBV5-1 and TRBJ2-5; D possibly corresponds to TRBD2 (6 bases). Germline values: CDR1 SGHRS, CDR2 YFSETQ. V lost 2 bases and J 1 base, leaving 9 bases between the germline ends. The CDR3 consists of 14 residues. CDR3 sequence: CASSFSGFQETQYF. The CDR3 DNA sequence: TGCGCCAGCAGCTTCAGCGGGTTCCAAGAGACCCAGTACTTC.

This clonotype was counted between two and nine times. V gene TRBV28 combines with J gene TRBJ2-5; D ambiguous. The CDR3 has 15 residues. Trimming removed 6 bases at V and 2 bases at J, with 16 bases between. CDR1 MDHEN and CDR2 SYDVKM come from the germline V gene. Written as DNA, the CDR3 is TGTGCCAGCAGCCTCCCCGGACGTCCGCAAGAGACCCAGTACTTC. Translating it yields CASSLPGRPQETQYF.

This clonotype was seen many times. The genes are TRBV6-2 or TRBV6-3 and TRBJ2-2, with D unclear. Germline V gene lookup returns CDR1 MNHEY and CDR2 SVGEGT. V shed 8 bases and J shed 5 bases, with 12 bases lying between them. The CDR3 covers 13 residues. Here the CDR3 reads CASGSSRTGELFF. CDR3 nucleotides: TGTGCCAGCGGGTCCTCCCGGACCGGGGAGCTGTTTTTT.

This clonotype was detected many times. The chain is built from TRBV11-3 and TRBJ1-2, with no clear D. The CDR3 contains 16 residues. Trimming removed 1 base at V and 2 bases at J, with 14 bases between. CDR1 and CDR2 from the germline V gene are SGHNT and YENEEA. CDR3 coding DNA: TGTGCCAGCAGCTTAGTTTGGGTTACTACAAACTATGGCTACACCTTC. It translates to CASSLVWVTTNYGYTF.

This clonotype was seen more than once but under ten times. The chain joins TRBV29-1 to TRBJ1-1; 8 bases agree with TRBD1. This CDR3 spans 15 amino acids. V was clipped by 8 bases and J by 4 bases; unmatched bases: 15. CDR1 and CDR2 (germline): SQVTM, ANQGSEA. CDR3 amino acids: CSTPGQGGGSTEAFF. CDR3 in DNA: TGCAGCACTCCCGGACAGGGTGGAGGGAGCACTGAAGCTTTCTTT.

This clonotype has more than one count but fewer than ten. CDR3 loop: CARLFRDNEQFF. The CDR3 nucleotides are TGTGCCAGGTTGTTCAGGGACAATGAGCAGTTCTTC. The chain uses TRBV19 and TRBJ2-1; D perhaps matches TRBD1 (5 bases). V was shortened by 9 bases and J by 5 bases, with 11 bases between the two germline ends. Germline CDR1 reads LNHDA; CDR2 reads SQIVND (reference sequence). This CDR3 is 12 amino acids long.

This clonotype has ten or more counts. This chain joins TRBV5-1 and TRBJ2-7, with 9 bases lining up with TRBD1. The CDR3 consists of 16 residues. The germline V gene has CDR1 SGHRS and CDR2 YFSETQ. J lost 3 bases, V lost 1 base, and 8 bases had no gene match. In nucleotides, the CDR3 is TGCGCCAGCAGCTTGACGACAGGGGGGGTTAGCTACGAGCAGTACTTC. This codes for CASSLTTGGVSYEQYF.

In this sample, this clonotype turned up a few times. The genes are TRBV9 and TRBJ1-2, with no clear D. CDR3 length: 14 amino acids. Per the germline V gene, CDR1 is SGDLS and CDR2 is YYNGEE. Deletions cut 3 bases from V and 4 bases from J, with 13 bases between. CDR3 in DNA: TGTGCCAGCAGCGGCGATGGGGTACTCTATGGCTACACCTTC. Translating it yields CASSGDGVLYGYTF.

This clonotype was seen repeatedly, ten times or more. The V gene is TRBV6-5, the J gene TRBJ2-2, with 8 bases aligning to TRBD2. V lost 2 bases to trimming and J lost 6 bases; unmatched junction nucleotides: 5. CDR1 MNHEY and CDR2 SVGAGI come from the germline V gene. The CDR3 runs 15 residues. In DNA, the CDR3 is TGTGCCAGCAGTTACGGGAGCGGGAGCTCCGGGGAGCTGTTTTTT. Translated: CASSYGSGSSGELFF.

CDR3: CASSYQGAASAEAFF. As DNA, the CDR3 is TGTGCCAGCAGTTACCAGGGGGCGGCGAGCGCTGAAGCTTTCTTT. This rearrangement joins TRBV2 to TRBJ1-1, with 8 positions matching TRBD1. The germline gives CDR1 SNHLY, CDR2 FYNNEI. This CDR3 is 15 amino acids long. V lost 5 bases, J lost 6 bases, and 11 bases stayed unmatched.

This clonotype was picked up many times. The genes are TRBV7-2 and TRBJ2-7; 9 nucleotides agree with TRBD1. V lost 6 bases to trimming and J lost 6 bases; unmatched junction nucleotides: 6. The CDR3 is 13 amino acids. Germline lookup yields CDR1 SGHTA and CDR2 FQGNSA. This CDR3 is CASRAGTGTEQYF. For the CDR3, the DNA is TGTGCCAGCAGGGCCGGGACAGGGACCGAGCAGTACTTC.

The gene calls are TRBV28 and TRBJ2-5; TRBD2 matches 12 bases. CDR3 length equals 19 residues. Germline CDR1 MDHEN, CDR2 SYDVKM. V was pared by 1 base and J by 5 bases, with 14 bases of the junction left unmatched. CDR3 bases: TGTGCCAGCAGTTTATACCCAGCTAGCGGGAGGGCCGAGATGGAGACCCAGTACTTC. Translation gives CASSLYPASGRAEMETQYF.